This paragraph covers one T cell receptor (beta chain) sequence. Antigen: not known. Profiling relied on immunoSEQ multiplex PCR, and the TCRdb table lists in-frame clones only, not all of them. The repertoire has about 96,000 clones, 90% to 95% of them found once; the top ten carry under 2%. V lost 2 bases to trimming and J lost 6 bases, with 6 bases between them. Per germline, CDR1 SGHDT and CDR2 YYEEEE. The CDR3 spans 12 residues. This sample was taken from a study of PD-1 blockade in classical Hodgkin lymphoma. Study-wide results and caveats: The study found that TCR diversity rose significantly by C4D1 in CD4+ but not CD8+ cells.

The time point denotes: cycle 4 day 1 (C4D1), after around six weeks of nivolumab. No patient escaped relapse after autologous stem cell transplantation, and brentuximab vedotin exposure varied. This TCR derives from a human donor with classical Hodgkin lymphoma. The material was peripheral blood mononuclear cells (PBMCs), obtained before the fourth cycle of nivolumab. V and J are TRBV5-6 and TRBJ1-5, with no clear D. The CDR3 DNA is TGTGCCAGCAGCTTAGGGTTTCAGCCCCAGCATTTT. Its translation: CASSLGFQPQHF.